These 27 T cell receptor beta chains were all obtained from the same sample, sequenced in a study of glioma-infiltrating T cells after dendritic cell vaccination. TCRdb's copy holds only in-frame clones and misses some; the assay was immunoSEQ multiplex PCR. Of tens of thousands of clones in the sample, roughly four fifths were seen once. Source: blood, taken before dendritic cell vaccination. The source is a human donor with glioblastoma.

The V gene is TRBV29-1, the J gene TRBJ2-6, with a tentative D call TRBD2 (5 bases). The CDR3 has 14 residues. Looked up from germline, CDR1 is SQVTM and CDR2 is ANQGSEA. V gave up 3 bases and J gave up 1 base, with 7 bases separating them. CDR3 nucleotide sequence: TGCAGCGTTGATGAGGGATCTGGGGCCAACGTCCTGACTTTC. This gives the protein CSVDEGSGANVLTF. The complete variable domain, with remaining parts taken from reference TRBV29-1 and TRBJ2-6, reads SAVISQKPSRDICQRGTSLTIQCQVDSQVTMMFWYRQQPGQSLTLIATANQGSEATYESGFVIDKFPISRPNLTFSTLTVSNMSPEDSSIYLCSVDEGSGANVLTFGAGSRLTVL.

This chain connects TRBV29-1 to TRBJ2-3; TRBD1 matches 8 bases. V gave up 5 bases and J gave up 3 bases; unmatched junction bases: 1. The germline V gene has CDR1 SQVTM and CDR2 ANQGSEA. The CDR3 sequence is 12 residues long. The chain's CDR3 is CSVRTGTDTQYF. The CDR3 bases are TGCAGCGTTAGGACAGGGACAGATACGCAGTATTTT.

The chain employs TRBV5-1 and TRBJ2-7, with a tentative D call TRBD2 (5 bases). The CDR3 is 14 residues long. Germline CDR1 and CDR2: SGHRS and YFSETQ. Trimming stripped 4 bases from V and 3 bases from J, with 14 bases between. The DNA for the CDR3 is TGCGCCAGCAGCCTGCAAGGAGGCTACTACGAGCAGTACTTC. Its protein product is CASSLQGGYYEQYF.

CDR3 nucleotide sequence: TGTGCCACCCAAGGGGGGGGTGTATACAATGAGCAGTTCTTC. It codes for CATQGGGVYNEQFF. The chain recombines TRBV15 with TRBJ2-1, with D possibly matching TRBD2 (7 bases). This CDR3 has 14 residues. Looked up from germline, CDR1 is LNHNV and CDR2 is YYDKDF (reference sequence). V was trimmed by 8 bases and J by 4 bases, leaving 15 bases between them.

The chain uses TRBV7-9 and TRBJ1-1; D is unclear. Trimming removed 5 bases from V and 0 bases from J, with 10 bases in between. This CDR3 comprises 14 residues. The V gene's germline CDR1 is SEHNR and CDR2 FQNEAQ (reference sequence). In nucleotides, the CDR3 is TGTGCCAGCAGCCCAGAACGATTGAACACTGAAGCTTTCTTT. Translating it yields CASSPERLNTEAFF.

V is TRBV15 and J is TRBJ1-2, with 7 bases matching TRBD1. Germline lookup yields CDR1 LNHNV and CDR2 YYDKDF (reference sequence). V shed 2 bases, J shed 3 bases, and the junction held 3 bases outside the gene matches. The CDR3 spans 14 residues. CDR3 sequence: CATSRIGQDYGYTF. CDR3 bases: TGTGCCACCAGCAGAATAGGACAGGACTATGGCTACACCTTC.

The rearrangement links TRBV25-1 to TRBJ2-2; D is uncertain. Trimming stripped 1 base from V and 4 bases from J, with 4 bases between. Germline CDR1 and CDR2: MGHDK and SYGVNS. The CDR3 extends over 13 amino acids. CDR3 bases: TGTGCCAGCAGTGAATCGGTCACCGGGGAGCTGTTTTTT. Encoded protein: CASSESVTGELFF.

The rearrangement joins TRBV4-2 to TRBJ1-2; tentatively, D is TRBD1 (6 bases). CDR1 and CDR2 from the germline V gene are LGHNA and YNFKEQ. Trimming took 6 bases from V and 4 from J, leaving 27 bases between them. CDR3 size: 18 residues. CDR3 sequence (DNA): TGTGCCAGCAGGAGACTCGGGGGGGCCGGGAGGGGTATCTATGGCTACACCTTC. It codes for CASRRLGGAGRGIYGYTF.

The chain has TRBV11-2 and TRBJ2-3; D is perhaps TRBD1 (5 bases). V was cut by 1 base and J by 5 bases, with 16 bases left in between. CDR3 length: 16 amino acids. Germline V gene sequence: CDR1 SGHAT, CDR2 FQNNGV. The CDR3 DNA reads as TGTGCCAGCAGCTTAGTGCAGGGCCTCGTGGGAGATACGCAGTATTTT. It is translated as CASSLVQGLVGDTQYF.

The chain has TRBV5-4 and TRBJ2-2; perhaps TRBD2 as D (7 bases). Germline V gene sequence: CDR1 SGHNT, CDR2 YYREEE (reference sequence). The length of the CDR3 is 13 residues. The ends were cut back, 9 bases at V and 6 bases at J, with 15 bases in the middle. The CDR3: CANGGLGSGELFF. Written as DNA, the CDR3 is TGTGCCAACGGGGGGCTGGGCTCCGGGGAGCTGTTTTTT. Filled out from reference TRBV5-4 and TRBJ2-2, the complete variable domain reads ETGVTQSPTHLIKTRGQQVTLRCSSQSGHNTVSWYQQALGQGPQFIFQYYREEENGRGNFPPRFSGLQFPNYSSELNVNALELDDSALYLCANGGLGSGELFFGEGSRLTVL.

The V gene is TRBV10-1, the J gene TRBJ2-7, with a tentative D call TRBD1 (5 bases). The CDR3 has 12 amino acids. Trimming stripped 5 bases from V and 7 bases from J, with 12 bases between. Germline CDR1 WNHNN, CDR2 SYGVQD (reference sequence). The CDR3 loop reads CASSSGLREQYV. CDR3 nucleotides: TGCGCCAGCAGTTCAGGGTTGCGGGAGCAGTACGTC.

The rearrangement joins TRBV5-4 to TRBJ1-2, with TRBD1 matching over 9 bases. The CDR3 is made up of 15 amino acids. The germline gives CDR1 SGHNT, CDR2 YYREEE (reference sequence). The trim removed 1 base at V and 10 bases at J, leaving 11 bases unmatched. The CDR3 nucleotides are TGTGCCAGCAGCTTGTGGGGGGGGACAGGGATAGACTACACCTTC. It codes for CASSLWGGTGIDYTF.

The V and J genes are TRBV7-2 and TRBJ2-7, with 7 bases fitting TRBD1. V gave up 1 base and J gave up 2 bases; unmatched junction bases: 11. Germline V CDR1 and CDR2: SGHTA, FQGNSA. There are 17 residues in the CDR3. CDR3 amino acids: CASSLVQGSDRPYEQYF. For the CDR3, the DNA is TGTGCCAGCAGCTTAGTACAGGGGTCAGATAGGCCCTACGAGCAGTACTTC. The whole variable domain, filled in from reference TRBV7-2 and TRBJ2-7, reads GAGVSQSPSNKVTEKGKDVELRCDPISGHTALYWYRQSLGQGLEFLIYFQGNSAPDKSGLPSDRFSAERTGGSVSTLTIQRTQQEDSAVYLCASSLVQGSDRPYEQYFGPGTRLTVT.

The V and J genes are TRBV19 and TRBJ1-1, with 7 bases fitting TRBD1. Germline CDR1 and CDR2: LNHDA and SQIVND (reference sequence). The V segment lost 5 bases and the J segment 3 bases; nucleotides outside the gene matches: 9. This CDR3 contains 15 residues. The DNA for the CDR3 is TGTGCCAGTAGTCTAGGGACAGTTAAGGACACTGAAGCTTTCTTT. The encoded protein is CASSLGTVKDTEAFF.

This clone appeared once. The rearrangement links TRBV27 to TRBJ1-4; D is perhaps TRBD1 (5 bases). From germline, CDR1 is MNHEY and CDR2 SMNVEV (reference sequence). The V gene lost 5 bases and the J gene lost 0 bases, with 10 bases spanning the gap. This CDR3 spans 15 amino acids. Here the CDR3 DNA reads TGTGCCAGCAGTAACAGGAGTACAACTAATGAAAAACTGTTTTTT. Amino acid sequence: CASSNRSTTNEKLFF. Together with reference TRBV27 and TRBJ1-4, the CDR3 gives the full variable domain: EAQVTQNPRYLITVTGKKLTVTCSQNMNHEYMSWYRQDPGLGLRQIYYSMNVEVTDKGDVPEGYKVSRKEKRNFPLILESPSPNQTSLYFCASSNRSTTNEKLFFGSGTQLSVL.

V usage is TRBV11-2 and J usage is TRBJ1-1; D not resolved. V was cut by 0 bases and J by 4 bases, with 6 bases left in between. This CDR3 spans 13 amino acids. Germline V gene sequence: CDR1 SGHAT, CDR2 FQNNGV. The CDR3 spells CASSLDGGTEAFF. The CDR3 region has the DNA TGTGCCAGCAGCTTAGATGGCGGCACTGAAGCTTTCTTT.

The chain employs TRBV5-1 and TRBJ2-3, with D possibly TRBD2 on 6 matching bases. V was trimmed by 1 base and J by 3 bases, leaving 12 bases between them. From germline, CDR1 is SGHRS and CDR2 YFSETQ. The CDR3 sequence is 15 residues long. CDR3 DNA sequence: TGCGCCAGCAGCTTGTCTCCGGAGGGTACAGATACGCAGTATTTT. Its translation is CASSLSPEGTDTQYF. The full variable domain, completed using reference TRBV5-1 and TRBJ2-3, is KAGVTQTPRYLIKTRGQQVTLSCSPISGHRSVSWYQQTPGQGLQFLFEYFSETQRNKGNFPGRFSGRQFSNSRSEMNVSTLELGDSALYLCASSLSPEGTDTQYFGPGTRLTVL.

The chain employs TRBV13 and TRBJ1-4; 10 bases line up with TRBD1. CDR1 and CDR2 (germline): PRHDT, FYEKMQ (reference sequence). The CDR3 consists of 14 residues. The junction had 5 bases not matched to a gene; V was cut back by 5 bases and J by 8 bases. CDR3 protein: CASSTGDRGEKLFF. The CDR3 DNA reads as TGTGCCAGCAGCACCGGGGACAGGGGAGAAAAACTGTTTTTT.

The V gene is TRBV5-5, the J gene TRBJ1-2; perhaps TRBD1 as D (5 bases). Deletions cut 0 bases from V and 4 bases from J, with 7 bases between. Germline V CDR1 and CDR2: SGHKS, YYEKEE (reference sequence). The CDR3 covers 13 residues. The DNA for the CDR3 is TGTGCCAGCAGCTTGGAGACAGTCTATGGCTACACCTTC. Amino acid sequence: CASSLETVYGYTF.

V usage is TRBV21-1 and J usage is TRBJ2-7; the table's D call, TRBD2, was not checked against the DNA. TRBV21-1 is a known pseudogene. This CDR3 is built from 12 residues. The CDR3 sequence: CASSPLPNEQYF. CDR3 coding DNA: TGTGCCAGCAGCCCCCTCCCTAACGAGCAGTACTTC.

This clone was detected a few times. V and J are TRBV6-5 and TRBJ1-1, with D perhaps TRBD1 (5 bases). Between the trimmed V and J ends, which lost 5 bases and 4 bases, there was a span of 14 bases. This CDR3 is 14 amino acids long. The V gene's germline CDR1 is MNHEY and CDR2 SVGAGI. CDR3 sequence reads: CASSATQGFTEAFF. CDR3 DNA: TGTGCCAGCAGTGCGACCCAGGGTTTCACTGAAGCTTTCTTT.

The chain recombines TRBV6-6 with TRBJ2-1; tentatively, D is TRBD1 (6 bases). Trimming cost V 5 bases and J 10 bases, with 9 bases left between them. Germline lookup yields CDR1 MNHNY and CDR2 SVGAGI (reference sequence). The CDR3 runs to 11 residues. CDR3 residues: CASSKGTEQFF. The CDR3 coding sequence is TGTGCCAGCAGTAAGGGGACAGAGCAGTTCTTC.

The rearrangement uses TRBV2 and TRBJ2-5, with 7 bases aligning to TRBD2. The ends lost 10 bases at V and 5 bases at J; junction bases unmatched: 16. The CDR3 extends over 15 amino acids. The germline gives CDR1 SNHLY, CDR2 FYNNEI. The CDR3 coding sequence is TGTGCCACCTCCCAGGGAGGGGTTGTTGAGGAGACCCAGTACTTC. This codes for CATSQGGVVEETQYF. Based on the CDR3 plus reference TRBV2 and TRBJ2-5, the full variable domain is EPEVTQTPSHQVTQMGQEVILRCVPISNHLYFYWYRQILGQKVEFLVSFYNNEISEKSEIFDDQFSVERPDGSNFTLKIRSTKLEDSAMYFCATSQGGVVEETQYFGPGTRLLVL.

The chain employs TRBV5-1 and TRBJ1-3; no reliable D call. V lost 4 bases and J lost 3, with 8 bases in between. The CDR3 has 13 residues. Germline lookup yields CDR1 SGHRS and CDR2 YFSETQ. The CDR3 bases are TGCGCCAGCAGCACGGGTGGTGGAAACACCATATATTTT. It specifies CASSTGGGNTIYF.

This chain uses TRBV7-6 with TRBJ2-7; 9 nucleotides match TRBD1. The CDR3 has 17 amino acids. V shed 5 bases, J shed 4 bases, and the junction held 15 bases outside the gene matches. Germline CDR1 and CDR2: SGHVS and FNYEAQ. In nucleotides, the CDR3 is TGTGCCAGCAGCCGGGCCGGCGGGACAGGGATCGGTTACGAGCAGTACTTC. Translation: CASSRAGGTGIGYEQYF. Drawing the rest from reference TRBV7-6 and TRBJ2-7, the complete variable domain is GAGVSQSPRYKVTKRGQDVALRCDPISGHVSLYWYRQALGQGPEFLTYFNYEAQQDKSGLPNDRFSAERPEGSISTLTIQRTEQRDSAMYRCASSRAGGTGIGYEQYFGPGTRLTVT.

The chain is built from TRBV27 and TRBJ1-1, with TRBD1 matching 8 bases. Germline V gene lookup returns CDR1 MNHEY and CDR2 SMNVEV (reference sequence). V trimming: 5 bases; J trimming: 6 bases; junction bases outside the gene matches: 20. The CDR3 contains 18 residues. For the CDR3, the DNA is TGTGCCAGCAGTCCAATATGGCCCCGGCAGGGGGCACCCCCTGAAGCTTTCTTT. It codes for CASSPIWPRQGAPPEAFF.

V is TRBV5-5 and J is TRBJ2-7; 9 bases line up with TRBD1. This CDR3 is 14 amino acids long. Germline-derived CDR1 and CDR2 are SGHKS and YYEKEE (reference sequence). After removal of 4 bases from V and 4 bases from J, the junction contained 6 bases not matched to a gene. CDR3 sequence: CASSPPGQGYEQYF. The CDR3 region has the DNA TGTGCCAGCAGCCCACCGGGACAGGGATACGAGCAGTACTTC.